This TCR beta chain was sequenced in a study of T-cell memory formation after mild COVID-19. Across the whole study: TCR clusters showed largely donor specificity.

This clonotype was seen a handful of times. The antigen remains undetermined. The study, taken as a whole, reports: Some responding clones appeared in pre-infection memory, suggesting cross-reactive memory joined. Contracting clones from day 15 to 85 had balanced CD4/CD8; later expanders favoured CD4+.

The CDR3 extends over 14 amino acids. V was pared by 7 bases and J by 4 bases, with 16 bases between. Germline CDR1 is GTSNPN and CDR2 is SVGIG (reference sequence). It was 5'RACE with constant-segment primers that produced the TCR alpha and TCR beta cDNA libraries, which carried sample barcodes and UMIs. MiXCR, run by TCRdb on the 5' RACE reads, gives a single entry per CDR3 protein. The sample lists hundreds of thousands of distinct CDR3 sequences; 15% to 20% were seen once. Sequencing was carried out using PBMCs or a T cell subset sorted from them (not recorded which). The receptor was derived from an adult woman who had mild COVID-19 (a few samples of this study predate the infection). Cell type and time point are not known. The gene calls are TRBV30 and TRBJ2-2; TRBD2 might be the D (6 bases). This chain's CDR3 is CAFMAGPGTGELFF. CDR3 DNA: TGTGCCTTCATGGCGGGGCCGGGCACCGGGGAGCTGTTTTTT.